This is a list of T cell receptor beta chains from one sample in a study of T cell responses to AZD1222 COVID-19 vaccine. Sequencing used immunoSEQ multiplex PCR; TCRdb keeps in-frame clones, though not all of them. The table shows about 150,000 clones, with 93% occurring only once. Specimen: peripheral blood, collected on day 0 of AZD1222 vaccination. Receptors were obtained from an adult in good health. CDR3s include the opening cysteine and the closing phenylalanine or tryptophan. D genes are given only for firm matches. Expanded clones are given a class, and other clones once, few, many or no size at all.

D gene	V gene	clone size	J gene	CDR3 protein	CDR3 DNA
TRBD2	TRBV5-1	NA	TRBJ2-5	CASSLGTGGVETQYF	TGCGCCAGCAGCTTGGGAACGGGAGGTGTCGAGACCCAGTACTTC
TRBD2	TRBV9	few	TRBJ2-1	CASSVVGLNNEQFF	TGTGCCAGCAGCGTAGTGGGACTAAACAATGAGCAGTTCTTC
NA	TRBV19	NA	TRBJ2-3	CASSIGRADTQYF	TGTGCCAGTAGTATAGGACGAGCAGATACGCAGTATTTT
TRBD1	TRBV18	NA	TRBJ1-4	CASSPFPGQGNEKLFF	TGTGCCAGCTCACCTTTCCCGGGACAGGGTAATGAAAAACTGTTTTTT
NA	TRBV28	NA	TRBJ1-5	CASNDGGIRQPQHF	TGTGCCAGCAACGACGGAGGGATTCGTCAGCCCCAGCATTTT
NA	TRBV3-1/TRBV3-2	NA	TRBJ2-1	CASSQDLRGSIYNEQFF	TGTGCCAGCAGCCAAGATTTAAGGGGTTCAATCTACAATGAGCAGTTCTTC
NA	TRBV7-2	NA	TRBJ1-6	CASSLDYNSPLHF	TGTGCCAGCAGCTTAGACTATAATTCACCCCTCCACTTT
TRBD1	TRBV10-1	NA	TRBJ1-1	CASSEDRVTEAFF	TGCGCCAGCAGTGAGGACAGGGTCACTGAAGCTTTCTTT
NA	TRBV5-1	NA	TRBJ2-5	CASSLLSSQETQYF	TGCGCCAGCAGCTTACTTTCGTCCCAAGAGACCCAGTACTTC
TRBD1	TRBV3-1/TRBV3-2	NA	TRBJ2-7	CASSYRDRHSYEQYF	TGTGCCAGCAGCTACCGGGACAGACACTCCTACGAGCAGTACTTC
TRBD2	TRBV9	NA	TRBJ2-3	CASSVGLAGGDTQYF	TGTGCCAGCAGCGTAGGACTAGCGGGAGGAGATACGCAGTATTTT
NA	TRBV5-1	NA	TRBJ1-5	CASRSESNQPQHF	TGCGCCAGCAGATCTGAGAGCAATCAGCCCCAGCATTTT
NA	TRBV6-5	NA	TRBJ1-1	CASSYTGGGTEAFF	TGTGCCAGCAGTTACACCGGGGGAGGCACTGAAGCTTTCTTT
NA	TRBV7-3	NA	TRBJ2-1	CASSLSRIHNEQFF	TGTGCCAGCAGCTTGTCGCGGATTCACAATGAGCAGTTCTTC
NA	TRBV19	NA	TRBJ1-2	CASSTVAPLGGGGGGYTF	TGTGCCAGTAGTACCGTGGCACCTCTCGGGGGGGGCGGCGGTGGCTACACCTTC
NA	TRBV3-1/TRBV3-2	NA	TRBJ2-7	CASSQEYGVSYEQYF	TGTGCCAGCAGCCAAGAGTATGGGGTCTCCTACGAGCAGTACTTC
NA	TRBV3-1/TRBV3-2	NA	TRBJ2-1	CASSQVPSAVYNEQFF	TGTGCCAGCAGCCAAGTACCTAGCGCGGTTTACAATGAGCAGTTCTTC
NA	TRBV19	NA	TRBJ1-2	CASSMPRGRDRYGYTF	TGTGCCAGTAGTATGCCCCGGGGGAGAGACCGCTATGGCTACACCTTC
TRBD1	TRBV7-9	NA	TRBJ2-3	CASSFPPGQGISADTQYF	TGTGCCAGCAGCTTCCCTCCGGGACAGGGAATAAGCGCAGATACGCAGTATTTT
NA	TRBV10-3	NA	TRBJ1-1	CAISESWGTEAFF	TGTGCCATCAGTGAGTCCTGGGGGACTGAAGCTTTCTTT
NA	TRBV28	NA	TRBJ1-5	CATSTGNQPQHF	TGTGCCACTTCGACAGGCAATCAGCCCCAGCATTTT
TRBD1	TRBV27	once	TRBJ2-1	CASSLGTGGNEQFF	TGTGCCAGCAGTTTAGGTACAGGGGGTAATGAGCAGTTCTTC
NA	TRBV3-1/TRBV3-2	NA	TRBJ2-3	CASSQRGGTDTQYF	TGTGCCAGCAGCCAGAGGGGGGGCACAGATACGCAGTATTTT
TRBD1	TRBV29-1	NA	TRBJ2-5	CSGEPGQGSETQYF	TGCAGCGGGGAGCCGGGACAGGGGTCAGAGACCCAGTACTTC
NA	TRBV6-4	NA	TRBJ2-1	CASSTGPEGEQFF	TGTGCCAGCAGTACCGGCCCTGAGGGTGAGCAGTTCTTC
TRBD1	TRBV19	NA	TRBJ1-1	CASSKHRGPDTEAFF	TGTGCCAGTAGTAAACACAGGGGGCCGGACACTGAAGCTTTCTTT
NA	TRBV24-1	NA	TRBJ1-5	CATRTPGQHF	TGTGCCACCAGGACGCCGGGCCAGCATTTT
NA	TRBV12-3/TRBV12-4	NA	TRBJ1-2	CASTYGNYGYTF	TGTGCCAGCACTTACGGGAACTATGGCTACACCTTC
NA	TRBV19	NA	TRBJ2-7	CASSIRGEYIYEQYF	TGTGCCAGTAGTATAAGAGGGGAATATATCTACGAGCAGTACTTC
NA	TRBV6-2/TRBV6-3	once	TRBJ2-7	CASSSTSRSSYEQYF	TGTGCCAGCAGTTCCACTAGTAGGAGCTCCTACGAGCAGTACTTC
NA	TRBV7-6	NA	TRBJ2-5	CASLGRYQETQYF	TGTGCCAGCTTGGGACGGTACCAAGAGACCCAGTACTTC
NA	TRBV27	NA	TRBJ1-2	CASSSQGNYGYTF	TGTGCCAGCAGCAGTCAGGGGAACTATGGCTACACCTTC
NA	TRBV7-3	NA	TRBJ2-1	CASSLGSYNEQFF	TGTGCCAGCAGCTTAGGTTCTTACAATGAGCAGTTCTTC
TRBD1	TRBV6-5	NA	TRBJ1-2	CASSYRDRGHGYTF	TGTGCCAGCAGTTACCGGGACAGGGGGCATGGCTACACCTTC
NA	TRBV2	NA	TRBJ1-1	CASSEAGTEAFF	TGTGCCAGCAGTGAAGCCGGCACTGAAGCTTTCTTT
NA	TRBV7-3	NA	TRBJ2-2	CASSPGVGTGELFF	TGTGCCAGCAGCCCTGGGGTTGGCACCGGGGAGCTGTTTTTT
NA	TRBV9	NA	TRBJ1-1	CASSVGGTKTEAFF	TGTGCCAGCAGCGTAGGTGGAACGAAAACTGAAGCTTTCTTT
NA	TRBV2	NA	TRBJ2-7	CASRAGPYEQYF	TGTGCCAGCAGGGCAGGGCCCTACGAGCAGTACTTC
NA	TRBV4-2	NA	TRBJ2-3	CASSQDKGTPSTDTQYF	TGTGCCAGCAGCCAAGATAAGGGGACCCCTAGCACAGATACGCAGTATTTT
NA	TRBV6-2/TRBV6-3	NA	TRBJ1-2	CASSQQGGKGYTF	TGTGCCAGCAGCCAACAGGGAGGTAAAGGCTACACCTTC
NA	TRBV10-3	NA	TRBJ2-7	CAISESGQAYEQYF	TGTGCCATCAGTGAGTCTGGACAAGCCTACGAGCAGTACTTC
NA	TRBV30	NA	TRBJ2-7	CAFQQNPLPEQYF	TGTGCCTTTCAACAGAACCCACTCCCCGAGCAGTACTTC
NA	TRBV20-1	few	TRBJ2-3	CSAGDGDQQYF	TGCAGTGCAGGTGACGGCGATCAACAGTATTTT
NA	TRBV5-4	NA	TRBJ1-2	CASSLELNYGYTF	TGTGCCAGCAGCCTAGAACTTAACTATGGCTACACCTTC
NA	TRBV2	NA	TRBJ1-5	CASSMTGPDQPQHF	TGTGCCAGCAGTATGACAGGTCCCGATCAGCCCCAGCATTTT
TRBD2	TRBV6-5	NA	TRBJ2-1	CASSSPASGGYNEQFF	TGTGCCAGCAGTTCCCCGGCTAGCGGGGGCTACAATGAGCAGTTCTTC
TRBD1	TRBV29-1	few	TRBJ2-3	CSVAPGQGLDTQYF	TGCAGCGTGGCCCCCGGACAGGGGTTAGATACGCAGTATTTT
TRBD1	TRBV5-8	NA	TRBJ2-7	CASSVTGAYEQYF	TGTGCCAGCAGCGTTACAGGGGCCTACGAGCAGTACTTC
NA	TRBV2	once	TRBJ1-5	CASSEALWNQPQHF	TGTGCCAGCAGTGAAGCGCTCTGGAATCAGCCCCAGCATTTT
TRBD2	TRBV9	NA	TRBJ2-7	CASSPGLAGGSYEQYF	TGTGCCAGCAGCCCGGGACTAGCGGGGGGCTCCTACGAGCAGTACTTC
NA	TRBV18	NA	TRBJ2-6	CASSPRLQGSGANVLTF	TGTGCCAGCTCACCCCGGTTACAGGGTTCTGGGGCCAACGTCCTGACTTTC
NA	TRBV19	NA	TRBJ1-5	CASRETGPGMAQHF	TGTGCCAGTAGAGAGACAGGCCCCGGCATGGCCCAGCATTTT
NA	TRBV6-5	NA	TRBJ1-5	CASSYSRDVGNQPQHF	TGTGCCAGCAGTTATAGTCGGGACGTAGGCAATCAGCCCCAGCATTTT
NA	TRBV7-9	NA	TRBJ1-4	CASSFGRASTNEKLFF	TGTGCCAGCAGCTTTGGGCGGGCATCAACTAATGAAAAACTGTTTTTT
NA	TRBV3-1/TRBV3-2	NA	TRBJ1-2	CASRRSTSYGYTF	TGTGCCAGCAGACGATCAACTAGCTATGGCTACACCTTC
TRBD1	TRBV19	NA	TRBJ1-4	CASSLRTGGVNEKLFF	TGTGCCAGTAGTCTGCGGACAGGGGGCGTTAATGAAAAACTGTTTTTT
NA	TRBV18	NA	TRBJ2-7	CASSPQGWAYEQYF	TGTGCCAGCTCACCACAGGGTTGGGCCTACGAGCAGTACTTC
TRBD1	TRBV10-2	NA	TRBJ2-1	CASRTGGGNEQFF	TGCGCCAGCAGGACAGGGGGCGGAAATGAGCAGTTCTTC